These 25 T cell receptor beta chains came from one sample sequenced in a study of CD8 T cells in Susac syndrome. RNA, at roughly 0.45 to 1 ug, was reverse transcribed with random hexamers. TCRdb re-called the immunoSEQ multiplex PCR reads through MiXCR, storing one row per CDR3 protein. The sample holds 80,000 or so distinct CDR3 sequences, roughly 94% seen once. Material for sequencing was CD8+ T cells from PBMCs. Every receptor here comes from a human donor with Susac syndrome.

CDR3 loop: CATSNHRGEEQYF. The DNA of the CDR3 is TGTGCCACCTCGAACCACAGGGGGGAGGAGCAGTACTTC. V and J are TRBV24-1 and TRBJ2-7; 8 positions agree with TRBD1. The CDR3 contains 13 residues. Germline V gene sequence: CDR1 KGHDR, CDR2 SFDVKD. After removal of 9 bases from V and 7 bases from J, the junction contained 10 bases not matched to a gene.

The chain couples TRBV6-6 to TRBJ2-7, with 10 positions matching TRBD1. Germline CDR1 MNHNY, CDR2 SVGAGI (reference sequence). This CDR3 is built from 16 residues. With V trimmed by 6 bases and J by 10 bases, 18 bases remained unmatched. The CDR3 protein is CASSPSWDRGMDSQYF. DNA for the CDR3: TGTGCCAGCAGCCCCTCATGGGACAGGGGTATGGATTCCCAGTACTTC.

CDR3 protein: CRSSTTEAFF. CDR3 sequence (DNA): TGCCGGTCGTCCACCACTGAAGCTTTCTTT. The V call is TRBV20-1, the J call TRBJ1-1; D is unclear. The V gene's germline CDR1 is DFQATT and CDR2 SNEGSKA (reference sequence). This CDR3 region has 10 residues.

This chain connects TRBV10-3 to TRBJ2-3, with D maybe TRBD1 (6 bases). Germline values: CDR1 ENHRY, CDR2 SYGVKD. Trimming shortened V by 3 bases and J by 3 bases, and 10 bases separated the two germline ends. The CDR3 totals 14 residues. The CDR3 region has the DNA TGTGCCATCAGTGAAAAACAGGGAACAGATACGCAGTATTTT. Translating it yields CAISEKQGTDTQYF.

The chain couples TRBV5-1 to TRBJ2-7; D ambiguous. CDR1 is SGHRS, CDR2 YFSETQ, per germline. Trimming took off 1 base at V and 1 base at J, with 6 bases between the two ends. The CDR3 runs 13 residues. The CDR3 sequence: CASSLQASYEQYF. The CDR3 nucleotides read TGCGCCAGCAGCTTGCAGGCTTCCTACGAGCAGTACTTC.

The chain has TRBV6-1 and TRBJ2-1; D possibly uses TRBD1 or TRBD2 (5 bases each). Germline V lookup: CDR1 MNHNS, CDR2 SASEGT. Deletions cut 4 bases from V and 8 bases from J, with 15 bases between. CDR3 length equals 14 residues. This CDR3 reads CASSAPGLGDEQFF. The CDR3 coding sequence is TGTGCCAGCAGTGCCCCGGGGCTCGGGGATGAGCAGTTCTTC.

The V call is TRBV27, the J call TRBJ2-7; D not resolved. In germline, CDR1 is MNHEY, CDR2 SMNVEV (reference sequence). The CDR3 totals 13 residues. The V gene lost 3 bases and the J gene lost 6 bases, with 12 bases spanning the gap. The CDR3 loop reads CASSFAPWGEQYF. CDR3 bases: TGTGCCAGCAGTTTTGCCCCTTGGGGCGAGCAGTACTTC.

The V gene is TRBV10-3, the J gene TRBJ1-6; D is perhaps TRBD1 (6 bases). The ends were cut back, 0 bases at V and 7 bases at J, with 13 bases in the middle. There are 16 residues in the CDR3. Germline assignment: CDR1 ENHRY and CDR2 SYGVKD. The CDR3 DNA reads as TGTGCCATCAGTGAGTCGAGGGGGTCCACCAATTCACCCCTCCACTTT. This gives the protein CAISESRGSTNSPLHF.

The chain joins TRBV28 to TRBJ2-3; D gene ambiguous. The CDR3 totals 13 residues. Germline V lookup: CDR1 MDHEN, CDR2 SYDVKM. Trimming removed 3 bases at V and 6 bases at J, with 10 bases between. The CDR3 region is CASSFPGSDTQYF. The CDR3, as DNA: TGTGCCAGCAGTTTCCCGGGTTCGGATACGCAGTATTTT.

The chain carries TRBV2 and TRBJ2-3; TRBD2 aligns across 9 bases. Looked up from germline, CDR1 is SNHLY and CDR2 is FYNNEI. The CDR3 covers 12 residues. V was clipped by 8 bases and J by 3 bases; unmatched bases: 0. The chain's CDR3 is CASAGGTDTQYF. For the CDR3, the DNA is TGTGCCAGCGCGGGGGGGACAGATACGCAGTATTTT.

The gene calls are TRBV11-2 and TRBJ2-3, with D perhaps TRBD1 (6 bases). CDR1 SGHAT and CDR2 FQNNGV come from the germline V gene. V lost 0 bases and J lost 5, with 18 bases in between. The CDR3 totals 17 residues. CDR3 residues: CASSLEWGRGRRDTQYF. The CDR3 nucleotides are TGTGCCAGCAGCTTAGAATGGGGCAGGGGACGTAGAGATACGCAGTATTTT.

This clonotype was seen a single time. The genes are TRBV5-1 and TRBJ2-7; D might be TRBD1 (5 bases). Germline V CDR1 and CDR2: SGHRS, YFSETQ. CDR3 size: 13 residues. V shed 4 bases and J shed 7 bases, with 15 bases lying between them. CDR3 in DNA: TGCGCCAGCAGCATAGCAGGGTCTGGGGAGCAGTACTTC. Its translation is CASSIAGSGEQYF. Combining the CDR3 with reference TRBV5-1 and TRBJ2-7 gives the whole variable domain KAGVTQTPRYLIKTRGQQVTLSCSPISGHRSVSWYQQTPGQGLQFLFEYFSETQRNKGNFPGRFSGRQFSNSRSEMNVSTLELGDSALYLCASSIAGSGEQYFGPGTRLTVT.

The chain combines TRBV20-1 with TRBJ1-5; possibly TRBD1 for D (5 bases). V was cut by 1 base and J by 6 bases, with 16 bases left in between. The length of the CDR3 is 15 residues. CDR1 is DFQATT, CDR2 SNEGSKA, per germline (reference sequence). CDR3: CSARGSGEASQPQHF. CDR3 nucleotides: TGCAGTGCTAGAGGCTCGGGGGAAGCAAGTCAGCCCCAGCATTTT.

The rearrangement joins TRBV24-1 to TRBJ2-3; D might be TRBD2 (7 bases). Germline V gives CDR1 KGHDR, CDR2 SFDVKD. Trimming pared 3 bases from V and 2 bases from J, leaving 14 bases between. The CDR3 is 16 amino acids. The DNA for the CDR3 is TGTGCCACCAGTGATACCCAAGGGGGGGACACAGATACGCAGTATTTT. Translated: CATSDTQGGDTDTQYF.

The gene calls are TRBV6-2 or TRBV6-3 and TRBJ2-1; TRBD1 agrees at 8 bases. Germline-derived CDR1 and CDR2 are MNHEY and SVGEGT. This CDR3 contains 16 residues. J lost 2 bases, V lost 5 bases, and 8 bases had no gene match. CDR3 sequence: CASSHRDRYTYNEQFF. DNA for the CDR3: TGTGCCAGCAGTCACCGGGACAGGTATACCTACAATGAGCAGTTCTTC.

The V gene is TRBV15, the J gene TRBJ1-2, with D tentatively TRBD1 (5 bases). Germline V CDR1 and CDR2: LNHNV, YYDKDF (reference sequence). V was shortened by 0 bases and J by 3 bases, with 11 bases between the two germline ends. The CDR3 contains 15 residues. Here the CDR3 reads CATSRDSDSYYGYTF. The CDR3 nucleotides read TGTGCCACCAGCAGAGATAGCGACAGCTACTATGGCTACACCTTC. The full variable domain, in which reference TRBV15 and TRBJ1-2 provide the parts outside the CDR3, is DAMVIQNPRYQVTQFGKPVTLSCSQTLNHNVMYWYQQKSSQAPKLLFHYYDKDFNNEADTPDNFQSRRPNTSFCFLDIRSPGLGDTAMYLCATSRDSDSYYGYTFGSGTRLTVV.

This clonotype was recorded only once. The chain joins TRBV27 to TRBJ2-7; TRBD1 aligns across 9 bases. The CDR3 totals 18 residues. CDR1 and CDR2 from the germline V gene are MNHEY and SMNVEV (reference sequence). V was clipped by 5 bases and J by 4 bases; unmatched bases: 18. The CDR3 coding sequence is TGTGCCAGCAGTGCTATAATAAGACCGGGACAGGGTAGTTACGAGCAGTACTTC. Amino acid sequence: CASSAIIRPGQGSYEQYF.

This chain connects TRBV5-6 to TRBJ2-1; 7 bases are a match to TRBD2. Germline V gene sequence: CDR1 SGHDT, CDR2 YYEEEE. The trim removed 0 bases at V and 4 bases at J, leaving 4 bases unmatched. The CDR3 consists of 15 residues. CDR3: CASSLGRGWYNEQFF. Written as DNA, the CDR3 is TGTGCCAGCAGCTTGGGGCGGGGGTGGTACAATGAGCAGTTCTTC.

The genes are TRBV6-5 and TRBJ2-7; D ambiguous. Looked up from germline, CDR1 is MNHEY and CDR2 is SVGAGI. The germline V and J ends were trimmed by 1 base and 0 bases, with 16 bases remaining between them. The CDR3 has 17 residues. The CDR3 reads CASSYYRFGDNSYEQYF. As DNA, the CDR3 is TGTGCCAGCAGTTACTATAGGTTTGGAGACAACTCCTACGAGCAGTACTTC.

DNA for the CDR3: TGTGCCAGCAGCCCACAGGGGGCGCGGAGCTATGGCTACACCTTC. Its translation is CASSPQGARSYGYTF. The V and J genes are TRBV12-3 or TRBV12-4 and TRBJ1-2; 9 bases align to TRBD1. This CDR3 is 15 amino acids long. Unmatched junction bases numbered 9, after V lost 6 bases and J lost 4 bases.

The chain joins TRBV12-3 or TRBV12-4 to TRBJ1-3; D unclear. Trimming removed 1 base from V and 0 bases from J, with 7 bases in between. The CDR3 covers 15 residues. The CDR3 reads CASSLGPSSGNTIYF. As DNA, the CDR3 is TGTGCCAGCAGTTTAGGGCCGAGCTCTGGAAACACCATATATTTT.

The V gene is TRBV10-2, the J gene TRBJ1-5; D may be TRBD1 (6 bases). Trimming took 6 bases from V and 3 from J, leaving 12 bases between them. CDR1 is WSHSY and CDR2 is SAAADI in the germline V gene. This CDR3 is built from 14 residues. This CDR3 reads CASRDSPSNQPQHF. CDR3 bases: TGCGCCAGCAGGGACAGTCCTTCCAATCAGCCCCAGCATTTT.

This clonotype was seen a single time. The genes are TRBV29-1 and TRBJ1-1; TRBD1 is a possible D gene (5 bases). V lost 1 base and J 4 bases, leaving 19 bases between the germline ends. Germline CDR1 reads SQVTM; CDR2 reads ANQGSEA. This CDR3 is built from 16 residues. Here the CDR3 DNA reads TGCAGCGTTGAAGTTCCAGGGCCAAAAAGTATCACTGAAGCTTTCTTT. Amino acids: CSVEVPGPKSITEAFF.

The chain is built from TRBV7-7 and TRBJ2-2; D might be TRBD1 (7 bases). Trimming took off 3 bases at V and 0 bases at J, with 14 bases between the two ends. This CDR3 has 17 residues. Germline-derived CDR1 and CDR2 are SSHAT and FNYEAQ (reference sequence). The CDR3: CASSFGEDRTNTGELFF. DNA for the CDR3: TGTGCCAGCAGCTTCGGGGAGGACAGGACGAACACCGGGGAGCTGTTTTTT.

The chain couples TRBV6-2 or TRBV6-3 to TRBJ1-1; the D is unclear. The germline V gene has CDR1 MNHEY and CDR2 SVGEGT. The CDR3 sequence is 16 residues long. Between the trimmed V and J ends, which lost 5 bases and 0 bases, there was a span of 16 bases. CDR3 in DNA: TGTGCCAGCAGTCCCCCCCCGGCCGTCATGAACACTGAAGCTTTCTTT. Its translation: CASSPPPAVMNTEAFF.